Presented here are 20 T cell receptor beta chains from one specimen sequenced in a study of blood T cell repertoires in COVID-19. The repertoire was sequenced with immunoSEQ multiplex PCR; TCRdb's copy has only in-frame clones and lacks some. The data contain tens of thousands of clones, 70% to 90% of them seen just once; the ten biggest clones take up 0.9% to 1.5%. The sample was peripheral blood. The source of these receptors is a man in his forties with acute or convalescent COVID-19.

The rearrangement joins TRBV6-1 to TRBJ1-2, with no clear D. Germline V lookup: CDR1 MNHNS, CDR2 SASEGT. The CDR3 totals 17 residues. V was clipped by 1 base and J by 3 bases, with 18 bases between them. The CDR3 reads CASSEGTASVGYYGYTF. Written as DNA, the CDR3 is TGTGCCAGCAGTGAAGGGACTGCTTCGGTAGGCTACTATGGCTACACCTTC.

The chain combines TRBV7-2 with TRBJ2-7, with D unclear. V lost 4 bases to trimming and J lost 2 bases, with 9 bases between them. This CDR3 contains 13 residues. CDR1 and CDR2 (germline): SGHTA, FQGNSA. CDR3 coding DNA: TGTGCCAGCAGCTCCAATCCGGCCTACGAGCAGTACTTC. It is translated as CASSSNPAYEQYF.

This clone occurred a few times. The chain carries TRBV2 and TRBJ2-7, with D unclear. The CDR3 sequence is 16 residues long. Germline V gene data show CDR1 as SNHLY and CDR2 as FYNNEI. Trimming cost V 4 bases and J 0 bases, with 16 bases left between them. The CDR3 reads CASSVDQQSPSYEQYF. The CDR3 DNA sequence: TGTGCCAGCAGTGTGGATCAACAGAGCCCCTCCTACGAGCAGTACTTC.

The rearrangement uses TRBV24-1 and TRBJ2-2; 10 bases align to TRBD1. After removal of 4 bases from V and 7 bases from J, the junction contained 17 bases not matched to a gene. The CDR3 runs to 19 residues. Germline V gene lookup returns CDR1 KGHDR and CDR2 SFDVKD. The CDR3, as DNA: TGTGCCACCAGTGACCCGGGAGGGTCGGGACAGGGGAACCACGGGGAGCTGTTTTTT. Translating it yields CATSDPGGSGQGNHGELFF.

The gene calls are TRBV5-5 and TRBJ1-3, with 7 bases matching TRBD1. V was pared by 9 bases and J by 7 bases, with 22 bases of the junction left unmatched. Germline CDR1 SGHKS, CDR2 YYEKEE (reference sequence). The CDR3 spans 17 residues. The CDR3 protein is CATSRDRASPAVNTIYF. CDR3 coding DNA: TGTGCCACCTCGCGGGACAGAGCGTCCCCCGCCGTGAACACCATATATTTT.

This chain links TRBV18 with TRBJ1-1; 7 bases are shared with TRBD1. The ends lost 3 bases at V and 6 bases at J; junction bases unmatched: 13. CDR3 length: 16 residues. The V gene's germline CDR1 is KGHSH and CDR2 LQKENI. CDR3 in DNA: TGTGCCAGCTCACCTCTCTTGACAGGGTTTGGCGCTGAAGCTTTCTTT. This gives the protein CASSPLLTGFGAEAFF.

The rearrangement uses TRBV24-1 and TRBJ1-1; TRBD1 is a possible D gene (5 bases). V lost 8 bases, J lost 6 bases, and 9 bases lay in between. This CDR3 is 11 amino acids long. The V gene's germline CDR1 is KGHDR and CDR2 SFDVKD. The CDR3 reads CATMRGAEAFF. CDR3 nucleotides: TGTGCCACCATGCGGGGCGCTGAAGCTTTCTTT.

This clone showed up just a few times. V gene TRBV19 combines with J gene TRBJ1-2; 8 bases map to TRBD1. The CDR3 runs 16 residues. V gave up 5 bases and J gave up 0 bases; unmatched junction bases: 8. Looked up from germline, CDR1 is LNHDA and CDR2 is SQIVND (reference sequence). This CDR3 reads CASSPLGTGANYGYTF. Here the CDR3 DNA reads TGTGCCAGTAGTCCCTTAGGGACAGGAGCTAACTATGGCTACACCTTC.

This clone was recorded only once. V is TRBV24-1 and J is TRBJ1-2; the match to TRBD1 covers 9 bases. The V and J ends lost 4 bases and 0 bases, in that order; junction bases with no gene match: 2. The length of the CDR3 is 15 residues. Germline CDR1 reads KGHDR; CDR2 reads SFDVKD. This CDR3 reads CATSETGGTNYGYTF. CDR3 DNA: TGTGCCACCAGTGAGACAGGGGGAACTAACTATGGCTACACCTTC.

Here the CDR3 DNA reads TGCGCCAGCAGCTCAAGGGTGACAGCTAACTATGGCTACACCTTC. Protein sequence: CASSSRVTANYGYTF. V is TRBV4-1 and J is TRBJ1-2; perhaps TRBD1 as D (5 bases). The CDR3 sequence is 15 residues long. V lost 5 bases to trimming and J lost 0 bases, with 13 bases between them. Germline V lookup: CDR1 MGHRA, CDR2 YSYEKL.

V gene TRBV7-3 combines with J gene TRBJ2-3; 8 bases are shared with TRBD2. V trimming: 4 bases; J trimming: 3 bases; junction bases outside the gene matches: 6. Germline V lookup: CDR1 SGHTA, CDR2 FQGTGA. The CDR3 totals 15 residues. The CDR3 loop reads CASSSGGLGTDTQYF. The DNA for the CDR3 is TGTGCCAGCAGCTCGGGGGGGCTCGGAACAGATACGCAGTATTTT.

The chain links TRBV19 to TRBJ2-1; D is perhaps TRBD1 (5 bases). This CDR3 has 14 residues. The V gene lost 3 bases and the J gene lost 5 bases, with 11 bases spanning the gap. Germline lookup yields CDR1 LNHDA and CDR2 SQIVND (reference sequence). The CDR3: CASSMGRDNNEQFF. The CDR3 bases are TGTGCCAGTAGTATGGGCAGGGATAACAATGAGCAGTTCTTC.

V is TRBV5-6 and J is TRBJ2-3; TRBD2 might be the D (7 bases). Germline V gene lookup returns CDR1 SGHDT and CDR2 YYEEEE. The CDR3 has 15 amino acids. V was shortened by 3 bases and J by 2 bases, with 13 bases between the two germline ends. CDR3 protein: CASSWGGGYTDTQYF. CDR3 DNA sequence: TGTGCCAGCAGCTGGGGGGGCGGATACACAGATACGCAGTATTTT.

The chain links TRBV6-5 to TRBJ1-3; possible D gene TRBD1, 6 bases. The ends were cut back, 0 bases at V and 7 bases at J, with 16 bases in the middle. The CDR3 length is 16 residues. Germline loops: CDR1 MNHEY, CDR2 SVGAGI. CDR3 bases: TGTGCCAGCAGTTACTCGACTCCAGGGGATTGGAACACCATATATTTT. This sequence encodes CASSYSTPGDWNTIYF.

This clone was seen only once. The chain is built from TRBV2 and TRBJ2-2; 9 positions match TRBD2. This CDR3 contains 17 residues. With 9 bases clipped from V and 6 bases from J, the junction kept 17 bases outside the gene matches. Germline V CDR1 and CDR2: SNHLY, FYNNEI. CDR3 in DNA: TGTGCCAGTCTAAGCGGGGGGCCTCTGAGGTGGGCCGGGGAGCTGTTTTTT. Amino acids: CASLSGGPLRWAGELFF. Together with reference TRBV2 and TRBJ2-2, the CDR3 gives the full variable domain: EPEVTQTPSHQVTQMGQEVILRCVPISNHLYFYWYRQILGQKVEFLVSFYNNEISEKSEIFDDQFSVERPDGSNFTLKIRSTKLEDSAMYFCASLSGGPLRWAGELFFGEGSRLTVL.

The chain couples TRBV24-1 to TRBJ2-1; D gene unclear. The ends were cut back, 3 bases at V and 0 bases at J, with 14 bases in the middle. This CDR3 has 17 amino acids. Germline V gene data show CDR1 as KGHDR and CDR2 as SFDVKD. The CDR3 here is CATSDPGSPSSYNEQFF. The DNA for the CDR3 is TGTGCCACCAGTGATCCCGGGTCTCCCAGCTCCTACAATGAGCAGTTCTTC.

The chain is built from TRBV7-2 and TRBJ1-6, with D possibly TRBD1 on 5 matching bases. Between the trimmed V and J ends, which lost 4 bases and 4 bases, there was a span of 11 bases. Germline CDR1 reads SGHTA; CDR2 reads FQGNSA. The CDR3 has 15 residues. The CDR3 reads CASSSSGGYNSPLHF. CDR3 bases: TGTGCCAGCAGCTCCTCGGGGGGGTATAATTCACCCCTCCACTTT.

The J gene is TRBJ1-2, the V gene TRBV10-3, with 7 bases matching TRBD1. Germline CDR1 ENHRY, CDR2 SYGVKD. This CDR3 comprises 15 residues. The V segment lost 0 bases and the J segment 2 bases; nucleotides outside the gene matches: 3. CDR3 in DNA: TGTGCCATCAGTGAGTCTAGACAGGGAAACTATGGCTACACCTTC. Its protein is CAISESRQGNYGYTF.

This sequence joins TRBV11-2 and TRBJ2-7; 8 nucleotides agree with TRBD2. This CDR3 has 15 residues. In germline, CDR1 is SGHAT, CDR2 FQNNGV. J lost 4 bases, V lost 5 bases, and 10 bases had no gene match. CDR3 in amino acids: CASSPQSGGKYEQYF. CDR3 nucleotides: TGTGCCAGCAGCCCACAGAGCGGGGGTAAATACGAGCAGTACTTC.

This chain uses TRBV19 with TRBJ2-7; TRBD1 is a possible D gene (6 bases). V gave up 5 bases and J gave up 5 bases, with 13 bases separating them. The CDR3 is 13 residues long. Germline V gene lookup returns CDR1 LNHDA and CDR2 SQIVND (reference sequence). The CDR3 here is CASSLGAINEQYF. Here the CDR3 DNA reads TGTGCCAGTAGTTTGGGGGCGATCAACGAGCAGTACTTC. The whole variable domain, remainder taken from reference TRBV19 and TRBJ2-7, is DGGITQSPKYLFRKEGQNVTLSCEQNLNHDAMYWYRQDPGQGLRLIYYSQIVNDFQKGDIAEGYSVSREKKESFPLTVTSAQKNPTAFYLCASSLGAINEQYFGPGTRLTVT.